These 22 T cell receptor beta chains share one sample of origin, sequenced in a study of OX40 agonist ivuxolimab in advanced cancers. Sequenced by immunoSEQ multiplex PCR; TCRdb stores in-frame clones only, minus some. The sample carries 60,000 to 70,000 clones, 75% to 90% recorded once. Sequencing was performed on CD4+ or CD8+ T cells sorted from blood, taken in a trial of the OX40 agonist ivuxolimab. These receptors originate from an adult with an advanced solid tumor such as melanoma, head and neck, liver or kidney cancer.

J is TRBJ2-7 and V is TRBV28, with D possibly being TRBD1 or TRBD2 (6 bases each). The CDR3 covers 13 residues. Germline assignment: CDR1 MDHEN and CDR2 SYDVKM. The CDR3 DNA is TGTGGTACCATGCGGGACACCCCCTACGAGCAGTACTTC. This gives the protein CGTMRDTPYEQYF.

This chain joins TRBV5-8 and TRBJ2-5; D gene unclear. Per germline, CDR1 SGHTS and CDR2 YDEGEE. V dropped 4 bases and J dropped 6 bases, with 7 bases sitting between them. The CDR3 has 11 amino acids. The chain's CDR3 is CASSLLQTQYF. The CDR3 DNA sequence: TGTGCCAGCAGCCTCCTTCAGACCCAGTACTTC.

This clone came up once. As DNA, the CDR3 is TGCAGCGGTGACAACCCGGGCGGGGAGCTGTTTTTT. Residues: CSGDNPGGELFF. The J gene is TRBJ2-2, the V gene TRBV29-1; unclear D gene. V was trimmed by 7 bases and J by 7 bases, leaving 13 bases between them. The V gene's germline CDR1 is SQVTM and CDR2 ANQGSEA. The CDR3 consists of 12 residues.

The rearrangement links TRBV5-6 to TRBJ1-4; D is perhaps TRBD1 (5 bases). CDR1 is SGHDT, CDR2 YYEEEE, per germline. Deletions cut 1 base from V and 12 bases from J, with 10 bases between. This CDR3 spans 12 amino acids. The CDR3 reads CASSLSGRELFF. CDR3 DNA sequence: TGTGCCAGCAGCTTGTCAGGGCGGGAACTGTTTTTT.

The chain employs TRBV5-6 and TRBJ1-3, with D tentatively TRBD1 (5 bases). Germline V gene data show CDR1 as SGHDT and CDR2 as YYEEEE. CDR3 length equals 14 residues. V dropped 5 bases and J dropped 0 bases, with 9 bases sitting between them. This CDR3 reads CASSRDFSGNTIYF. The CDR3 DNA reads as TGTGCCAGCAGTCGGGACTTCTCTGGAAACACCATATATTTT.

The genes are TRBV18 and TRBJ2-7; 8 nucleotides align to TRBD2. In germline, CDR1 is KGHSH, CDR2 LQKENI. Unmatched junction bases numbered 9, after V lost 1 base and J lost 4 bases. The CDR3 is 16 amino acids. The CDR3 loop is CASSPQGAGVAYEQYF. CDR3 sequence (DNA): TGTGCCAGCTCACCACAAGGAGCGGGGGTAGCATACGAGCAGTACTTC. Complete variable domain (other parts from reference TRBV18 and TRBJ2-7): NAGVMQNPRHLVRRRGQEARLRCSPMKGHSHVYWYRQLPEEGLKFMVYLQKENIIDESGMPKERFSAEFPKEGPSILRIQQVVRGDSAAYFCASSPQGAGVAYEQYFGPGTRLTVT.

This sequence joins TRBV5-1 and TRBJ1-1; weak D call: TRBD1 (5 bases). The V gene lost 0 bases and the J gene lost 6 bases, with 15 bases spanning the gap. The CDR3 has 15 residues. Germline CDR1 and CDR2: SGHRS and YFSETQ. CDR3 amino acids: CASSLGGAGRAEAFF. In nucleotides, the CDR3 is TGCGCCAGCAGCTTGGGCGGGGCTGGGAGGGCTGAAGCTTTCTTT.

The rearrangement joins TRBV19 to TRBJ2-7, with 12 positions matching TRBD2. The germline V gene has CDR1 LNHDA and CDR2 SQIVND (reference sequence). The CDR3 has 16 amino acids. The V gene end was trimmed by 5 bases and the J gene end by 7 bases; junction bases not matched to a gene: 12. CDR3 in DNA: TGTGCCAGTAGTCCCCCGTCTAGCGGGAGGGCCACGGAGCAGTACTTC. Translating gives CASSPPSSGRATEQYF. Looking up the rest from reference TRBV19 and TRBJ2-7 gives the full variable domain: DGGITQSPKYLFRKEGQNVTLSCEQNLNHDAMYWYRQDPGQGLRLIYYSQIVNDFQKGDIAEGYSVSREKKESFPLTVTSAQKNPTAFYLCASSPPSSGRATEQYFGPGTRLTVT.

The V call is TRBV6-6, the J call TRBJ2-2; possible D gene TRBD1, 6 bases. V was pared by 6 bases and J by 3 bases, with 17 bases between. Germline CDR1 reads MNHNY; CDR2 reads SVGAGI (reference sequence). The CDR3 loop spans 16 amino acids. The CDR3 sequence is CASSAGGGTDTGELFF. Here the CDR3 DNA reads TGTGCCAGCAGCGCCGGTGGGGGCACTGACACCGGGGAGCTGTTTTTT.

The CDR3 reads CAISWTVAADTQYF. Written as DNA, the CDR3 is TGTGCCATCAGTTGGACAGTCGCTGCAGATACGCAGTATTTT. The chain combines TRBV10-3 with TRBJ2-3, with D tentatively TRBD1 (6 bases). The CDR3 runs to 14 residues. Germline CDR1 is ENHRY and CDR2 is SYGVKD. Deletions cut 5 bases from V and 4 bases from J, with 13 bases between.

The chain joins TRBV7-2 to TRBJ2-4; TRBD2 might be the D (5 bases). V lost 5 bases and J lost 0, with 11 bases in between. Per the germline V gene, CDR1 is SGHTA and CDR2 is FQGNSA. The CDR3 extends over 15 amino acids. Written as DNA, the CDR3 is TGTGCCAGCAGCCCTCCGGGAATAGCCAAAAACATTCAGTACTTC. This sequence encodes CASSPPGIAKNIQYF.

V is TRBV6-5 and J is TRBJ2-6; perhaps TRBD2 as D (5 bases). The CDR3 loop spans 13 amino acids. The germline CDR1 and CDR2 sequences are MNHEY and SVGAGI. V lost 5 bases and J lost 14, with 16 bases in between. The CDR3 DNA reads as TGTGCCAGCAGTAAGGCGGGCAACACTCTCCTGACTTTC. Residues: CASSKAGNTLLTF.

CDR3 sequence reads: CASSPGQGTYQETQYF. The DNA of the CDR3 is TGTGCCAGCAGCCCCGGACAGGGAACGTACCAAGAGACCCAGTACTTC. The chain has TRBV7-2 and TRBJ2-5, with 8 bases identical to TRBD1. This CDR3 is built from 16 residues. Germline V gene data show CDR1 as SGHTA and CDR2 as FQGNSA. V lost 5 bases and J lost 0; bases outside the gene matches: 8.

The V call is TRBV6-5, the J call TRBJ2-7; 9 nucleotides line up with TRBD2. Germline V gives CDR1 MNHEY, CDR2 SVGAGI. The CDR3 loop spans 16 amino acids. The junction had 4 bases not matched to a gene; V was cut back by 0 bases and J by 1 base. The CDR3 is CASSYSASGVSYEQYF. The CDR3 bases are TGTGCCAGCAGTTACTCAGCTAGCGGGGTATCCTACGAGCAGTACTTC.

This chain links TRBV20-1 with TRBJ2-5; D is undetermined. The CDR3 consists of 11 residues. V dropped 3 bases and J dropped 2 bases, with 4 bases sitting between them. Germline V gene sequence: CDR1 DFQATT, CDR2 SNEGSKA (reference sequence). CDR3 loop: CSARSQETQYF. The DNA for the CDR3 is TGCAGTGCTAGGAGTCAAGAGACCCAGTACTTC.

This sequence joins TRBV28 and TRBJ2-7; D unresolved. CDR3 size: 11 residues. The ends were cut back, 2 bases at V and 4 bases at J, with 3 bases in the middle. Germline V CDR1 and CDR2: MDHEN, SYDVKM. The CDR3 DNA reads TGTGCCAGCAGTTTAAATTACGAGCAGTACTTC. This encodes CASSLNYEQYF. Variable domain in full (rest from reference TRBV28 and TRBJ2-7): DVKVTQSSRYLVKRTGEKVFLECVQDMDHENMFWYRQDPGLGLRLIYFSYDVKMKEKGDIPEGYSVSREKKERFSLILESASTNQTSMYLCASSLNYEQYFGPGTRLTVT.

V is TRBV11-2 and J is TRBJ2-5; no reliable D call. V gave up 2 bases and J gave up 5 bases, with 15 bases separating them. The length of the CDR3 is 15 residues. Germline loops: CDR1 SGHAT, CDR2 FQNNGV. CDR3 sequence reads: CASSLYISTGETQYF. DNA for the CDR3: TGTGCCAGCAGCTTATATATATCGACTGGGGAGACCCAGTACTTC. The full variable domain, rest sourced from reference TRBV11-2 and TRBJ2-5, is EAGVAQSPRYKIIEKRQSVAFWCNPISGHATLYWYQQILGQGPKLLIQFQNNGVVDDSQLPKDRFSAERLKGVDSTLKIQPAKLEDSAVYLCASSLYISTGETQYFGPGTRLLVL.

V is TRBV6-6 and J is TRBJ2-3; a weak D match, TRBD2 (6 bases). This CDR3 region has 14 residues. With 10 bases removed from V and 2 bases from J, the gap between germline ends came to 16 bases. The germline CDR1 and CDR2 sequences are MNHNY and SVGAGI (reference sequence). In DNA, the CDR3 is TGTGCCACCACGGGAAGGGACTTCACAGATACGCAGTATTTT. Protein sequence: CATTGRDFTDTQYF.

The V call is TRBV19, the J call TRBJ2-7, with 9 bases identical to TRBD1. Germline V CDR1 and CDR2: LNHDA, SQIVND (reference sequence). The CDR3 sequence is 15 residues long. Unmatched junction bases numbered 9, after V lost 6 bases and J lost 3 bases. As DNA, the CDR3 is TGTGCCAGTAGACTTTCCGGGACAGGGTACTACGAGCAGTACTTC. It specifies CASRLSGTGYYEQYF.

This clone occurred once. The chain uses TRBV19 and TRBJ1-3, with a possible D match to TRBD1 (6 bases). The CDR3 is 17 amino acids. The ends were cut back, 4 bases at V and 2 bases at J, with 18 bases in the middle. CDR1 is LNHDA, CDR2 SQIVND, per germline (reference sequence). The CDR3 DNA follows: TGTGCCAGTAGTAACCGCCGGGGGGCCGACCCTGGAAACACCATATATTTT. This translates into CASSNRRGADPGNTIYF.

V gene TRBV14 combines with J gene TRBJ1-1, with 7 nucleotides matching TRBD1. Germline V gene sequence: CDR1 SGHDN, CDR2 FVKESK. V trimming: 4 bases; J trimming: 0 bases; junction bases outside the gene matches: 5. The CDR3 spans 15 residues. Here the CDR3 DNA reads TGTGCCAGCAGCCCCTGGCAGGGGGTGAACACTGAAGCTTTCTTT. Translating gives CASSPWQGVNTEAFF.

This rearrangement joins TRBV27 to TRBJ2-2; TRBD1 matches 11 bases. J lost 5 bases, V lost 8 bases, and 13 bases had no gene match. Germline V gene sequence: CDR1 MNHEY, CDR2 SMNVEV (reference sequence). CDR3 length: 17 amino acids. The CDR3 region has the DNA TGTGCCAGCGCCCCTAGGGGACAGGGGGTCGCGACCGGGGAGCTGTTTTTT. Protein: CASAPRGQGVATGELFF.